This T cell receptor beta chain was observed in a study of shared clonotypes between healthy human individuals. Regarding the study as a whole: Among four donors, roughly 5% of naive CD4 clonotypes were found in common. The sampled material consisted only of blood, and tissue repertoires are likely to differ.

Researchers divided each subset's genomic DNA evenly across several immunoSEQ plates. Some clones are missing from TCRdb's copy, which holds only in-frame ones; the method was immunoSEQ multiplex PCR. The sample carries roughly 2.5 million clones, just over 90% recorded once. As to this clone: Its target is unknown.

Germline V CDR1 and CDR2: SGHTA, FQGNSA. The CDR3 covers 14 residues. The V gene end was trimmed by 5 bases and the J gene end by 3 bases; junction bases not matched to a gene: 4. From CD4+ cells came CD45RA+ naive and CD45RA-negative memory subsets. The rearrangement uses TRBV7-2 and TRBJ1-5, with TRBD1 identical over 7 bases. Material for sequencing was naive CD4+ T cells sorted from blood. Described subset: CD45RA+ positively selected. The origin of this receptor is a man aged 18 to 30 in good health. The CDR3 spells CASSVDRDNQPQHF. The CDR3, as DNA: TGTGCCAGCAGCGTCGACAGGGACAATCAGCCCCAGCATTTT.